This T cell receptor (beta chain) was obtained from a study of cytomegalovirus exposure and HLA in healthy donors. PCR amplification relied on 60 Vbeta primers (plus 13 Jbeta primers). The assay was immunoSEQ multiplex PCR, and TCRdb's table has in-frame clones only and misses some. The table lists roughly 180,000 clones, over 60% of them singletons, with roughly 1.6% in the top ten. This CDR3 is 14 amino acids long. Germline lookup yields CDR1 GTSNPN and CDR2 SVGIG (reference sequence). The V gene end was trimmed by 1 base and the J gene end by 4 bases; junction bases not matched to a gene: 2. In the case of this clone: The sample holds other DNA sequences that translate to the same CDR3.

The sequenced material came from PBMCs. This TCR derives from a man younger than 30 in good health and CMV-seronegative. This chain uses TRBV30 with TRBJ2-1; 9 nucleotides agree with TRBD2. CDR3 amino acids: CAWSGLAGYNEQFF. The CDR3 coding sequence is TGTGCCTGGAGTGGGCTAGCGGGGTACAATGAGCAGTTCTTC.